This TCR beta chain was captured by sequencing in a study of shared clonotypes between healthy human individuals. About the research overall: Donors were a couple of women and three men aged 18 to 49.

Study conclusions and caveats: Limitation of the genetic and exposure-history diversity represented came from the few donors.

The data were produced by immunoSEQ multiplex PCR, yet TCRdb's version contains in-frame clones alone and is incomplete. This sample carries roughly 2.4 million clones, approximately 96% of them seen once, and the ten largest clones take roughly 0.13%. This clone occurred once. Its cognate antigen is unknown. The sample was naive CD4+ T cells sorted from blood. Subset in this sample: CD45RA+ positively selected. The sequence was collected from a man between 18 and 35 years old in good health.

DNA of the CDR3: TGTGCCAGCAGTGACAGGGATAGGGGGAACACTGAAGCTTTCTTT. Its protein is CASSDRDRGNTEAFF. The rearrangement joins TRBV2 to TRBJ1-1, with D maybe TRBD1 (5 bases). CDR1 and CDR2 (germline): SNHLY, FYNNEI. This CDR3 is 15 amino acids long. Trimming cost V 3 bases and J 1 base, with 12 bases left between them.